A selection of T cell receptor beta chains follows, all from one sample in a study of T cell responses to AZD1222 COVID-19 vaccine. TCRdb's table, derived via immunoSEQ multiplex PCR, lists solely in-frame clones and lacks some. The sample shows 85,000 to 100,000 clones, around 90% of them seen only once. This specimen consisted of peripheral blood, obtained on day 0 of AZD1222 vaccination. The source of these receptors is an adult in good health. The CDR3 runs from the conserved cysteine through the conserved F or W. A D gene is named only where the DNA matches it firmly. Some rows have no size entry. The others give once, few or many, or a class for an expanded clone.

cdr3_nt cdr3_aa j_call v_call d_call clone_size
TGTGCCAGCAGTCCGCAGGGGGCGCGAGGTACCGGGGAGCTGTTTTTT CASSPQGARGTGELFF TRBJ2-2 TRBV28 TRBD1 .
TGTGCCAGCAGCTTCACAGGGGTCAATCAGCCCCAGCATTTT CASSFTGVNQPQHF TRBJ1-5 TRBV7-9 TRBD1 .
TGTGCCAGCAGCCTCGTCAGGGACAATGAGCAGTTCTTC CASSLVRDNEQFF TRBJ2-1 TRBV7-3 . once
TGCGCCAGCAGCTTGGGGGGTACCCAGTACACTGAAGCTTTCTTT CASSLGGTQYTEAFF TRBJ1-1 TRBV5-1 . .
TGTGCCAGCAATCCCCAGCGGAGAGGGGGTGAGCAGTTCTTC CASNPQRRGGEQFF TRBJ2-1 TRBV2 . .
TGTGCCAGCTCCAGCCCGGGACTAGCGGGGGTCTCCTACAATGAGCAGTTCTTC CASSSPGLAGVSYNEQFF TRBJ2-1 TRBV18 TRBD2 .
TGTGCCAGCAGCTTAGGGGTGGCGTGGGGGACTGGCTACACCTTC CASSLGVAWGTGYTF TRBJ1-2 TRBV7-2 . .
TGTGCCAGCAGTTTTGATAACTCTGGGGCCAACGTCCTGACTTTC CASSFDNSGANVLTF TRBJ2-6 TRBV27 . .
TGCGCCAGCAGCTCCTCCCTCTCGGGGGTCGCAGATACGCAGTATTTT CASSSSLSGVADTQYF TRBJ2-3 TRBV5-1 . .
TGCGCCAGCAGCTTGGGGGCCCAAACAGGGCCGGGGCCACCCCTCCACTTT CASSLGAQTGPGPPLHF TRBJ1-6 TRBV5-1 . .
TGTGCCAGCAGCTTAACCTCCTACGAGCAGTACTTC CASSLTSYEQYF TRBJ2-7 TRBV7-9 . .